This T cell receptor beta chain was sequenced for a study of blood T cell repertoires in COVID-19. Study-level information: Researchers got acute and convalescent COVID-19 samples from the United States, Italy and Spain. From T cells, B-cell-depleted T cells, or PBMCs came the material, which was cDNA or gDNA.

In the authors' methods: Nucleated cell counts were estimated from reference gene primer amplification. Libraries were prepared by immunoSEQ multiplex PCR; TCRdb keeps only in-frame clonotypes and omits some of them. V, J and clone size reflect that table, while D and trimming were determined from the DNA. The sample has under 60,000 clones; around four fifths are singletons. The receptor was derived from a human donor in a cohort sampled during active COVID-19. The sample taken for sequencing was peripheral blood.

The CDR3 sequence is CSVEEAAENYGYTF. The CDR3 DNA follows: TGCAGCGTTGAAGAGGCGGCTGAGAACTATGGCTACACCTTC. The chain uses TRBV29-1 and TRBJ1-2; D unresolved. V shed 0 bases and J shed 2 bases, with 10 bases lying between them. The CDR3 covers 14 residues. The germline CDR1 and CDR2 sequences are SQVTM and ANQGSEA.